This T cell receptor beta chain was captured in a study of long-term antiretroviral therapy in people with HIV. The CDR3 covers 17 residues. After removal of 0 bases from V and 4 bases from J, the junction contained 8 bases not matched to a gene. Per germline, CDR1 SGHRS and CDR2 YFSETQ. The run of the v3.0 immunoSEQ assay was at survey level. Sequenced by immunoSEQ multiplex PCR; TCRdb stores in-frame clones only, minus some. The data contain 15,000 or so clones, 70% to 90% of them singletons. Sequencing used unsorted PBMCs, obtained 0.7 years before starting antiretroviral therapy. This clonotype originated in a man over 45 with HIV. This chain links TRBV5-1 with TRBJ2-5, with 11 bases fitting TRBD2. The CDR3 region has the DNA TGCGCCAGCAGCTTGGATCCGGTAGCGGGGGGGCGAGAGACCCAGTACTTC. Residues: CASSLDPVAGGRETQYF.